This T cell receptor (beta chain) was observed in a study of T cell responses to AZD1222 COVID-19 vaccine. Study-level results: Donors skewed white British and female; clonal diversity was possibly underestimated. Regions 160-218 and 743-854 dominated among vaccine-associated CD4 TCRs spanning spike. Spike-specific TCR depth and breadth grew after two AZD1222 doses.

This CDR3 is built from 14 residues. Trimming took 3 bases from V and 5 from J; bases not matched to a gene: 2. The germline V gene encodes CDR1 SGHRS and CDR2 YFSETQ. About this clone itself: The antigen is undetermined.

Clones were sequenced by immunoSEQ multiplex PCR, and TCRdb holds only the in-frame ones, with some missing. The sample contains approximately 100,000 clones, more than 75% of which appear only once. Sequenced material: peripheral blood, taken 28 days after the second AZD1222 dose. This TCR derives from an adult who received the AZD1222 COVID-19 vaccine. The gene calls are TRBV5-1 and TRBJ1-4, with TRBD1 matching over 9 bases. CDR3 DNA sequence: TGCGCCAGCAGCTGGACAGGGGAAAATGAAAAACTGTTTTTT. It specifies CASSWTGENEKLFF.